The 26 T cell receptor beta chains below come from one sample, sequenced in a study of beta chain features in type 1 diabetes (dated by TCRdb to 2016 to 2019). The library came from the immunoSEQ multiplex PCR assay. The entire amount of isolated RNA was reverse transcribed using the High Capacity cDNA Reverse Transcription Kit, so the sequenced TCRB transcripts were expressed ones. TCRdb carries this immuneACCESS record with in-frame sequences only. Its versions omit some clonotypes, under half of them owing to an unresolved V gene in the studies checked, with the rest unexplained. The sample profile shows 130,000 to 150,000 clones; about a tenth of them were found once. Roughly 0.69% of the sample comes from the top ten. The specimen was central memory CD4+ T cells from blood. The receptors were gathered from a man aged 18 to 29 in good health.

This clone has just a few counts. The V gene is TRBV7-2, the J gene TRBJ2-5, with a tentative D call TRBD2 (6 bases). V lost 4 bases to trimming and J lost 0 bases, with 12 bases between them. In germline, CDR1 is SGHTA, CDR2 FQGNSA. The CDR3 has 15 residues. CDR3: CASSSRRGYQETQYF. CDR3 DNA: TGTGCCAGCAGCTCCCGGCGGGGCTACCAAGAGACCCAGTACTTC.

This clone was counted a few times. As DNA, the CDR3 is TGTGCCAGCAGTTCCGGGACAGGCAGCCAAGAGACCCAGTACTTC. It yields the protein CASSSGTGSQETQYF. The rearrangement links TRBV5-6 to TRBJ2-5; 8 bases map to TRBD1. V lost 5 bases, J lost 1 base, and 7 bases stayed unmatched. The germline gives CDR1 SGHDT, CDR2 YYEEEE. CDR3 size: 15 residues.

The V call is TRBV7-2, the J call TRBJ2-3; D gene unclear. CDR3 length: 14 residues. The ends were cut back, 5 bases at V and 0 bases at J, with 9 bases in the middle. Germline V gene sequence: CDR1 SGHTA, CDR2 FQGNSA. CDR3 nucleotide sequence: TGTGCCAGCAGCGCGACATCGAGCACAGATACGCAGTATTTT. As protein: CASSATSSTDTQYF.

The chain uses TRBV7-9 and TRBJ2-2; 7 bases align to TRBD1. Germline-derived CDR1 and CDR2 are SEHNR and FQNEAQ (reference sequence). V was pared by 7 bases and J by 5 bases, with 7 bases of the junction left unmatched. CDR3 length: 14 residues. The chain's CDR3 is CASNGDRYTGELFF. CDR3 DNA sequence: TGTGCCAGCAACGGGGACAGATATACCGGGGAGCTGTTTTTT.

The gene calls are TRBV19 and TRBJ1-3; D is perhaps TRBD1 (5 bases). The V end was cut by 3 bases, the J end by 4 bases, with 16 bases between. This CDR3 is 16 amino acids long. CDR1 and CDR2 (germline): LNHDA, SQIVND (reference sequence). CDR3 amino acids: CASSILQGGGGNTIYF. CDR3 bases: TGTGCCAGTAGTATTCTCCAGGGCGGCGGAGGAAACACCATATATTTT.

The CDR3 protein is CASSRSGTDDSGANVLTF. DNA for the CDR3: TGTGCCAGCTCCCGTTCCGGGACAGATGACTCTGGGGCCAACGTCCTGACTTTC. The V gene is TRBV2, the J gene TRBJ2-6, with TRBD1 matching over 7 bases. The CDR3 has 18 residues. Looked up from germline, CDR1 is SNHLY and CDR2 is FYNNEI. The V segment lost 8 bases and the J segment 0 bases; nucleotides outside the gene matches: 13.

DNA for the CDR3: TGTGCCAGTAGTATAGACGGGGGAGCAAGGTACGAGCAGTACTTC. Translated, it gives CASSIDGGARYEQYF. V usage is TRBV19 and J usage is TRBJ2-7; D might be TRBD2 (6 bases). The CDR3 runs 15 residues. V was cut by 0 bases and J by 4 bases, with 13 bases left in between. Germline values: CDR1 LNHDA, CDR2 SQIVND (reference sequence).

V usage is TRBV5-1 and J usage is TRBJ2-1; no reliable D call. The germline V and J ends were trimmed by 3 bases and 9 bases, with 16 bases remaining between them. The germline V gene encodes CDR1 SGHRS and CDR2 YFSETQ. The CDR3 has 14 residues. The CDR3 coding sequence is TGCGCCAGCAGCTGGCCTGAATTTACAACTGAGCAGTTCTTC. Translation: CASSWPEFTTEQFF.

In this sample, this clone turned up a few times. The CDR3 protein is CASSALTNQPQHF. Here the CDR3 DNA reads TGTGCCAGCAGCGCCTTAACAAATCAGCCCCAGCATTTT. This chain connects TRBV11-2 to TRBJ1-5, with D uncertain. The V end was cut by 5 bases, the J end by 4 bases, with 9 bases between. Per the germline V gene, CDR1 is SGHAT and CDR2 is FQNNGV. The CDR3 consists of 13 residues.

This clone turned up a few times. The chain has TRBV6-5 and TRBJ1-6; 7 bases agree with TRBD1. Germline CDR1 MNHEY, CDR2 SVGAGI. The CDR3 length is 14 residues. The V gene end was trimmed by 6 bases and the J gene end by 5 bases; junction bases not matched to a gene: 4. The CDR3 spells CASRPGQHNSPLHF. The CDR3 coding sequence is TGTGCCAGCAGGCCGGGACAGCATAATTCACCCCTCCACTTT.

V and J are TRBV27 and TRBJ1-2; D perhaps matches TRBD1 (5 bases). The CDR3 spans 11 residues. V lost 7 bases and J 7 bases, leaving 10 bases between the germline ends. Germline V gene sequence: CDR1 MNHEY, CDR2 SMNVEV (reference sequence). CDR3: CASTGGGGYTF. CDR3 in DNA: TGTGCCAGCACGGGGGGGGGTGGCTACACCTTC.

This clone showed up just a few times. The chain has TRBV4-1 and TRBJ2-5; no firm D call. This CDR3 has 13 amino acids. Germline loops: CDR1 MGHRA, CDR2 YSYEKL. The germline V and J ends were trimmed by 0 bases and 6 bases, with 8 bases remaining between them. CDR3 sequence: CASSQDNGQTQYF. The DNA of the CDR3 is TGCGCCAGCAGCCAAGATAATGGGCAGACCCAGTACTTC.

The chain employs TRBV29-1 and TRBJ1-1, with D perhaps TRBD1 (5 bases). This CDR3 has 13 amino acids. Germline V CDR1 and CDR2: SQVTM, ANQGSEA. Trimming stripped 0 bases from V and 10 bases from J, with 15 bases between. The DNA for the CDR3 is TGCAGCGTTGAAGAGGGGGGAGGGGATCGAGCTTTCTTT. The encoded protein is CSVEEGGGDRAFF.

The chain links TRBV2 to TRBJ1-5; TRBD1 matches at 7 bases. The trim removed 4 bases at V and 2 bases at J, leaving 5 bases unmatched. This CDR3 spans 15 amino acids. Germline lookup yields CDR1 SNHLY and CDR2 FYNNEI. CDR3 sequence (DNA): TGTGCCAGCAGTGGACAGGGCACAGGCAATCAGCCCCAGCATTTT. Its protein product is CASSGQGTGNQPQHF.

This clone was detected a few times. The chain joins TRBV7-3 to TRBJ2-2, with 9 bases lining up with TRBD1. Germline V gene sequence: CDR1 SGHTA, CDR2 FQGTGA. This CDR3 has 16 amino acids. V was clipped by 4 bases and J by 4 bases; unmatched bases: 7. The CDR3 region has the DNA TGTGCCAGCAGCTACTCGACAGGGGGTGGCACCGGGGAGCTGTTTTTT. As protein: CASSYSTGGGTGELFF. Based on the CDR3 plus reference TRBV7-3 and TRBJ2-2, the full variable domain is GAGVSQTPSNKVTEKGKYVELRCDPISGHTALYWYRQSLGQGPEFLIYFQGTGAADDSGLPNDRFFAVRPEGSVSTLKIQRTERGDSAVYLCASSYSTGGGTGELFFGEGSRLTVL.

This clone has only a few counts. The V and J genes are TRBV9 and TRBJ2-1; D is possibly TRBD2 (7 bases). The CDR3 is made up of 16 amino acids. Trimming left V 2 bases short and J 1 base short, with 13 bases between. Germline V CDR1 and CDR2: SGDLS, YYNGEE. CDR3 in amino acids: CASSVRGLNSYNEQFF. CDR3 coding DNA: TGTGCCAGCAGCGTGCGGGGGCTGAATTCCTACAATGAGCAGTTCTTC.

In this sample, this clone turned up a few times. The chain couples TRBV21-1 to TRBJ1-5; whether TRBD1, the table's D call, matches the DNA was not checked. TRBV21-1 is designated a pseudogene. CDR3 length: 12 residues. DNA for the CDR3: TGTGCCAGCAGCCTACGACAGGCCTTCCAGCATTTT. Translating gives CASSLRQAFQHF.

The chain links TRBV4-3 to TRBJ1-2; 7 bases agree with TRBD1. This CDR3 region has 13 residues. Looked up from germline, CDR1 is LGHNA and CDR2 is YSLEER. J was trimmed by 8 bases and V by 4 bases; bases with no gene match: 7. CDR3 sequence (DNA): TGCGCCAGCAGCCTCCTACCGGGACAGGGCTACACCTTC. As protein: CASSLLPGQGYTF.

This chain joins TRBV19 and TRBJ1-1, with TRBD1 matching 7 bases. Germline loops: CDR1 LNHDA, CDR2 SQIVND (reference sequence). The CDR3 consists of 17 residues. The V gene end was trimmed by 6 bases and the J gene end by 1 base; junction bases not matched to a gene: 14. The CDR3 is CASRPRGTDNGNTEAFF. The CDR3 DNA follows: TGTGCCAGTAGGCCCCGTGGGACAGACAACGGGAACACTGAAGCTTTCTTT.

The CDR3 here is CASSRTSPMGTTGVGTDTQYF. The CDR3 region has the DNA TGTGCCAGCAGCCGCACATCGCCAATGGGGACGACAGGGGTGGGCACAGATACGCAGTATTTT. The J gene is TRBJ2-3, the V gene TRBV7-8; 8 bases are a match to TRBD1. The CDR3 has 21 residues. Per germline, CDR1 SGHVS and CDR2 FQNEAQ. V shed 5 bases, J shed 1 base, and the junction held 23 bases outside the gene matches.

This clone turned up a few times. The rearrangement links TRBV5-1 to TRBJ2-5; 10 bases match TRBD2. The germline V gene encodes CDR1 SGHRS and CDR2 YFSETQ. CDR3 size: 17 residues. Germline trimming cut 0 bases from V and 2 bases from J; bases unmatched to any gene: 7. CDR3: CASSLGAASGGQETQYF. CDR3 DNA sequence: TGCGCCAGCAGCTTGGGAGCGGCTAGCGGGGGACAAGAGACCCAGTACTTC.

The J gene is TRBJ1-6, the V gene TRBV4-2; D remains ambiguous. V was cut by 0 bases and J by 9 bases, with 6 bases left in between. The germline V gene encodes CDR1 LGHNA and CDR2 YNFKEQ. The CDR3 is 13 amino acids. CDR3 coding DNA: TGTGCCAGCAGCCAAGAGGCCCGTTCACCCCTCCACTTT. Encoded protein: CASSQEARSPLHF.

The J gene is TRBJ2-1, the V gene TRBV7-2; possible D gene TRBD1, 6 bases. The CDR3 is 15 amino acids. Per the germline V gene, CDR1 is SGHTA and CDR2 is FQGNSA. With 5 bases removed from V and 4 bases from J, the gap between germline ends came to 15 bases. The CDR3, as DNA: TGTGCCAGCAGCGGCGGCGTTACAGGGTACAATGAGCAGTTCTTC. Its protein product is CASSGGVTGYNEQFF.

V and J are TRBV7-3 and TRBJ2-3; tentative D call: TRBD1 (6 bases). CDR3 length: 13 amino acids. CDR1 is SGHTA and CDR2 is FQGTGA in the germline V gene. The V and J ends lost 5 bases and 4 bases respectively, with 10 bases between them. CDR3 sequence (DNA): TGTGCCAGCAGCGTCCCAGGGGCAGATACGCAGTATTTT. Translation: CASSVPGADTQYF. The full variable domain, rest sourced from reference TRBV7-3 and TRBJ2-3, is GAGVSQTPSNKVTEKGKYVELRCDPISGHTALYWYRQSLGQGPEFLIYFQGTGAADDSGLPNDRFFAVRPEGSVSTLKIQRTERGDSAVYLCASSVPGADTQYFGPGTRLTVL.

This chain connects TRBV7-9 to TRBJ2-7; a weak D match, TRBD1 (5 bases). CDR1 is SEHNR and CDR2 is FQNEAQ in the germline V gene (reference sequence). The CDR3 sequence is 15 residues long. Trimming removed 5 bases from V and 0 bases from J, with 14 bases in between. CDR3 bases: TGTGCCAGCAGCCAAAGGGGCATTAGCTCCTACGAGCAGTACTTC. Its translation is CASSQRGISSYEQYF.

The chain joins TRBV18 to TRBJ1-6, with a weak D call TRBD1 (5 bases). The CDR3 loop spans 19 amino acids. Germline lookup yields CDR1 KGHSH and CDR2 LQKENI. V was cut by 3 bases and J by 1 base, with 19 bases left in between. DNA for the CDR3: TGTGCCAGCTCACCGGAGATTAATGGGGCGGCGTCCTATAATTCACCCCTCCACTTT. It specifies CASSPEINGAASYNSPLHF. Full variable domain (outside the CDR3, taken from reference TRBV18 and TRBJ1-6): NAGVMQNPRHLVRRRGQEARLRCSPMKGHSHVYWYRQLPEEGLKFMVYLQKENIIDESGMPKERFSAEFPKEGPSILRIQQVVRGDSAAYFCASSPEINGAASYNSPLHFGNGTRLTVT.